These 18 T cell receptor beta chains were all obtained from the same sample, sequenced in a study of blood T cells in healthy people across ages. It was with a sample-barcoded 5' primer and a J-beta primer mix that a second PCR of roughly 7 to 12 cycles was run. A single record per CDR3 protein comes from TCRdb applying MiXCR to the 5' RACE reads. The sample holds roughly 1,700,000 distinct CDR3 sequences, 25% to 30% seen once. The material sequenced was blood. The receptor set was obtained from a woman in her 30s in good health.

The sample holds many counts of this clonotype. The chain carries TRBV10-3 and TRBJ2-3, with D possibly matching TRBD1 (5 bases). The CDR3 covers 16 residues. The germline V and J ends were trimmed by 1 base and 0 bases, with 11 bases remaining between them. Germline CDR1 and CDR2: ENHRY and SYGVKD. CDR3 DNA: TGTGCCATCAGTGAGTTGACAGCAGCTAGCACAGATACGCAGTATTTT. Its translation: CAISELTAASTDTQYF.

This chain connects TRBV20-1 to TRBJ2-1; D gene uncertain. V lost 0 bases and J 0 bases, leaving 12 bases between the germline ends. The CDR3 extends over 16 amino acids. Per germline, CDR1 DFQATT and CDR2 SNEGSKA (reference sequence). CDR3 sequence reads: CSARDNRRRSYNEQFF. The CDR3 nucleotides read TGCAGTGCTAGAGATAACCGGAGACGCTCCTACAATGAGCAGTTCTTC.

This clonotype has only a few counts. This CDR3 reads CASSLRAGGPNEQYF. The CDR3 DNA sequence: TGCGCCAGCAGTCTCCGAGCGGGAGGGCCGAACGAGCAGTACTTC. The V and J genes are TRBV5-1 and TRBJ2-4; 10 bases match TRBD2. The DNA matches TRBJ2-7 better at its end, which makes the J call doubtful. The CDR3 spans 15 residues. From germline, CDR1 is SGHRS and CDR2 YFSETQ.

This clonotype was detected a few times. The missing conserved phenylalanine or tryptophan at the end of this CDR3 makes a read error likely. V is TRBV6-5 and J is TRBJ2-7, with a weak D call TRBD1 (6 bases). V was pared by 4 bases and J by 6 bases, with 19 bases between. The CDR3 is made up of 15 amino acids. From germline, CDR1 is MNHEY and CDR2 SVGAGI. As DNA, the CDR3 is TGTGCCAGCAGTTCCAGGGGACAAACCAACTCCGAGCAGTACTCC. Translating it yields CASSSRGQTNSEQYS.

The rearrangement joins TRBV29-1 to TRBJ1-1; TRBD1 might be the D (5 bases). Per the germline V gene, CDR1 is SQVTM and CDR2 is ANQGSEA. The CDR3 spans 12 residues. Trimming took off 8 bases at V and 4 bases at J, with 14 bases between the two ends. The CDR3: CSIAGRVTEAFF. CDR3 coding DNA: TGCAGCATTGCAGGGAGAGTCACTGAAGCTTTCTTT.

This clonotype appeared many times. In DNA form, the CDR3 reads TGCAGCGTTGTTGGGACTAGCGGACGCTCCTACAATGAGCAGTTCTTC. Its translation is CSVVGTSGRSYNEQFF. The V and J genes are TRBV29-1 and TRBJ2-1; 11 positions match TRBD2. V shed 4 bases, J shed 0 bases, and the junction held 5 bases outside the gene matches. The CDR3 sequence is 16 residues long. Germline V lookup: CDR1 SQVTM, CDR2 ANQGSEA.

With respect to this clonotype: Relative to the germline gene, one junction end is altered; a read error may explain this. The chain has TRBV6-5 and TRBJ1-5, with 9 bases that match TRBD1. Germline V gene lookup returns CDR1 MNHEY and CDR2 SVGAGI. This CDR3 has 18 residues. The DNA of the CDR3 is TGTGCCAGCAGTTCGCCCACATTGACAGGGGGTAGCAATCAGCTCCAGCATTTT. Encoded protein: CASSSPTLTGGSNQLQHF.

The V gene is TRBV7-9, the J gene TRBJ1-1; TRBD1 matches at 9 bases. Germline assignment: CDR1 SEHNR and CDR2 FQNEAQ (reference sequence). This CDR3 region has 16 residues. The trim removed 3 bases at V and 5 bases at J, leaving 10 bases unmatched. CDR3 residues: CASSFSGTGQRTEAFF. For the CDR3, the DNA is TGTGCCAGCAGCTTTTCCGGGACAGGGCAGCGGACTGAAGCTTTCTTT.

This clonotype occurred many times. The J gene is TRBJ2-7, the V gene TRBV10-3; TRBD1 might be the D (5 bases). V lost 3 bases to trimming and J lost 0 bases, with 9 bases between them. Per the germline V gene, CDR1 is ENHRY and CDR2 is SYGVKD. The CDR3 is made up of 14 amino acids. The CDR3: CAISDTGYSYEQYF. The CDR3 DNA reads as TGTGCCATCAGTGATACAGGATACTCCTACGAGCAGTACTTC.

This clonotype was observed a handful of times. The gene calls are TRBV9 and TRBJ2-3; unclear D gene. V gave up 4 bases and J gave up 9 bases, with 9 bases separating them. Per germline, CDR1 SGDLS and CDR2 YYNGEE. There are 11 residues in the CDR3. CDR3 amino acids: CASSSDQTQYF. Written as DNA, the CDR3 is TGTGCCAGCAGCTCAGACCAGACGCAGTATTTT. The full variable domain, with the rest looked up from reference TRBV9 and TRBJ2-3, is DSGVTQTPKHLITATGQRVTLRCSPRSGDLSVYWYQQSLDQGLQFLIQYYNGEERAKGNILERFSAQQFPDLHSELNLSSLELGDSALYFCASSSDQTQYFGPGTRLTVL.

This clonotype appeared a few times. The chain employs TRBV6-2 or TRBV6-3 and TRBJ2-5; 8 nucleotides match TRBD2. V shed 6 bases and J 2 bases; nucleotides not matched to a gene: 11. Germline CDR1 MNHEY, CDR2 SVGEGT. This CDR3 region has 16 residues. CDR3 nucleotides: TGTGCCAGCAGCTCAGAGCCGCCGGGGGGGCAAGAGACCCAGTACTTC. Its translation is CASSSEPPGGQETQYF.

This clonotype was observed a few times. The chain uses TRBV7-8 and TRBJ2-5; maybe TRBD2 (6 bases). The CDR3 has 15 residues. Germline CDR1 SGHVS, CDR2 FQNEAQ. The V and J ends lost 5 bases and 5 bases respectively, with 18 bases between them. CDR3: CASSQMGRLGETQYF. CDR3 DNA sequence: TGTGCCAGCAGCCAGATGGGGAGGCTGGGCGAGACCCAGTACTTC.

The chain links TRBV6-2 or TRBV6-3 to TRBJ1-1; a weak D match, TRBD1 (5 bases). The germline gives CDR1 MNHEY, CDR2 SVGEGT. This CDR3 comprises 14 residues. Trimming shortened V by 3 bases and J by 1 base, and 9 bases separated the two germline ends. CDR3 sequence reads: CASSYVQANTEAFF. In DNA form, the CDR3 reads TGTGCCAGCAGTTATGTACAGGCGAACACTGAAGCTTTCTTT.

This clonotype has a handful of counts. The V and J genes are TRBV13 and TRBJ2-7; D could derive from TRBD1 or TRBD2 (6 bases each). The V end lost 6 bases, the J end lost 6 bases, and 12 bases lay between the germline ends. CDR3 length: 12 amino acids. CDR1 is PRHDT and CDR2 is FYEKMQ in the germline V gene (reference sequence). Written as DNA, the CDR3 is TGTGCCAGCAGAATACAGGGAGGCGAGCAGTACTTC. Translating it yields CASRIQGGEQYF.

The chain uses TRBV29-1 and TRBJ2-2; 11 positions match TRBD2. With 6 bases clipped from V and 5 bases from J, the junction kept 5 bases outside the gene matches. The CDR3 has 14 amino acids. Germline CDR1 and CDR2: SQVTM and ANQGSEA. CDR3 residues: CSVRPSGRTGELFF. CDR3 nucleotides: TGCAGCGTGCGTCCTAGCGGGAGGACCGGGGAGCTGTTTTTT.

In this sample, this clonotype turned up a few times. The rearrangement links TRBV7-9 to TRBJ1-1; D is undetermined. Trimming took off 5 bases at V and 4 bases at J, with 20 bases between the two ends. Germline V CDR1 and CDR2: SEHNR, FQNEAQ (reference sequence). The CDR3 consists of 16 residues. CDR3 region: CASSPWGLGEGTEAFF. CDR3 in DNA: TGTGCCAGCAGCCCATGGGGATTGGGCGAAGGCACTGAAGCTTTCTTT.

This clonotype was observed a handful of times. The V call is TRBV5-1, the J call TRBJ2-3, with unresolved D. The CDR3 spans 17 residues. V lost 3 bases, J lost 6 bases, and 23 bases lay in between. Per the germline V gene, CDR1 is SGHRS and CDR2 is YFSETQ. This CDR3 is CASSSLGVSVPKDTQYF. CDR3 nucleotides: TGCGCCAGCAGCTCACTTGGTGTATCGGTTCCGAAGGATACGCAGTATTTT.

In its sample, this clonotype was seen many times. The gene calls are TRBV29-1 and TRBJ2-1; no definite D call. This CDR3 contains 13 residues. Germline assignment: CDR1 SQVTM and CDR2 ANQGSEA. V lost 0 bases to trimming and J lost 2 bases, with 5 bases between them. The CDR3 region has the DNA TGCAGCGTTGAAGACAACACCTACAATGAGCAGTTCTTC. Its translation: CSVEDNTYNEQFF.